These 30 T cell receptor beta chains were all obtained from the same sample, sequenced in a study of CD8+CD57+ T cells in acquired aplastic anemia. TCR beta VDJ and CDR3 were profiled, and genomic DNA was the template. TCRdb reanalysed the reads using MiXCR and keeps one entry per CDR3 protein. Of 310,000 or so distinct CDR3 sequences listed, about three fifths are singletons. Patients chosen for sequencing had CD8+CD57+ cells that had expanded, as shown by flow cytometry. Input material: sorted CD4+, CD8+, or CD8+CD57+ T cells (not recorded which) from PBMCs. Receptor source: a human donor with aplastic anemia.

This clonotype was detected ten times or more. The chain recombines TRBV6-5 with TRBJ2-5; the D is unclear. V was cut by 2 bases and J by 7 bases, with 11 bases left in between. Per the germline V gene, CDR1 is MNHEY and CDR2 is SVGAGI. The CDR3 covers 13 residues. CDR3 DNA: TGTGCCAGCAGTTACACAATCGATGGGACCCAGTACTTC. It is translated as CASSYTIDGTQYF.

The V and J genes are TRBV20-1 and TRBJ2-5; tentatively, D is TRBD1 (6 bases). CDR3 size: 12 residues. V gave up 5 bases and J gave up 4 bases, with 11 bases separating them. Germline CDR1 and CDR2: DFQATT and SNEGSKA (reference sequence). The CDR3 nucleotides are TGCAGTGCTCCGGGACAAGGAGAGACCCAGTACTTC. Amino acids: CSAPGQGETQYF.

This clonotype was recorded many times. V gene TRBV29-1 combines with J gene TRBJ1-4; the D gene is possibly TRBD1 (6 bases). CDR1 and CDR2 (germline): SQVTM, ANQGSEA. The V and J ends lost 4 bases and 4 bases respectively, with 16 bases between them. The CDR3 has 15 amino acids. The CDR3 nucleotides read TGCAGCGTTGGGGGAGGGGGAGAGGGTAATGAAAAACTGTTTTTT. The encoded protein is CSVGGGGEGNEKLFF.

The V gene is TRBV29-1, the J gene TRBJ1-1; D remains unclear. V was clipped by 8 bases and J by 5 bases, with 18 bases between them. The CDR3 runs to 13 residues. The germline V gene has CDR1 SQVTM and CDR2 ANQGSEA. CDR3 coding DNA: TGCAGCCATATCCATCTGGCTGGGACTGAAGCTTTCTTT. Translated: CSHIHLAGTEAFF.

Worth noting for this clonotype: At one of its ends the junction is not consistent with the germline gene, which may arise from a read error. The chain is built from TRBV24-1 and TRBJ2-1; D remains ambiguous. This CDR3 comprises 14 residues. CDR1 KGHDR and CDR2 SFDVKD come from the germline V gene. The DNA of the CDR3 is TGTGCCACCAGTGGCGGTCAGTCCTACAATGAGCAGTTATTC. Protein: CATSGGQSYNEQLF.

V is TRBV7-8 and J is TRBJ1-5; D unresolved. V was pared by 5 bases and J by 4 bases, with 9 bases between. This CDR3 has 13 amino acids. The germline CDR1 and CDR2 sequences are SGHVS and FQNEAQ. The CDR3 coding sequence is TGTGCCAGCAGCGATTACGCTAATCAGCCCCAGCATTTT. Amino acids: CASSDYANQPQHF. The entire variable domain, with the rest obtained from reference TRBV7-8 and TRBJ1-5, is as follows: GAGVSQSPRYKVAKRGQDVALRCDPISGHVSLFWYQQALGQGPEFLTYFQNEAQLDKSGLPSDRFFAERPEGSVSTLKIQRTQQEDSAVYLCASSDYANQPQHFGDGTRLSIL.

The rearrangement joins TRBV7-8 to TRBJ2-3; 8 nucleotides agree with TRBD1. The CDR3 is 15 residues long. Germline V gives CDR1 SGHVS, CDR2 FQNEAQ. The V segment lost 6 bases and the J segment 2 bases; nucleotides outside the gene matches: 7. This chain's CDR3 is CASSAGGVFTDTQYF. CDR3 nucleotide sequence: TGTGCCAGCAGTGCAGGGGGCGTCTTCACAGATACGCAGTATTTT.

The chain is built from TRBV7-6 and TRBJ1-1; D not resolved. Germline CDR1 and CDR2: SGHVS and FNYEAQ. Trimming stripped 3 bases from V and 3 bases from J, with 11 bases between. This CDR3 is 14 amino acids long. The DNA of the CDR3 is TGTGCCAGCAGCTTTGGGGTGAGTGACACTGAAGCTTTCTTT. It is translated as CASSFGVSDTEAFF.

The CDR3 spells CASSWTGGTGNTEAFF. The DNA for the CDR3 is TGTGCCAGCAGCTGGACAGGGGGGACCGGGAACACTGAAGCTTTCTTT. The genes are TRBV7-2 and TRBJ1-1, with 10 nucleotides matching TRBD1. V lost 4 bases and J lost 1; bases outside the gene matches: 6. The CDR3 sequence is 16 residues long. Per the germline V gene, CDR1 is SGHTA and CDR2 is FQGNSA.

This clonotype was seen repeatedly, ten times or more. In DNA, the CDR3 is TGTGCCAGCAGTACCGGTACAGGGGGCGCGCAGTATTTT. It encodes CASSTGTGGAQYF. This chain connects TRBV2 to TRBJ2-3, with TRBD1 identical over 9 bases. The CDR3 has 13 amino acids. Trimming cost V 5 bases and J 10 bases; bases outside gene matches: 7. Germline-derived CDR1 and CDR2 are SNHLY and FYNNEI.

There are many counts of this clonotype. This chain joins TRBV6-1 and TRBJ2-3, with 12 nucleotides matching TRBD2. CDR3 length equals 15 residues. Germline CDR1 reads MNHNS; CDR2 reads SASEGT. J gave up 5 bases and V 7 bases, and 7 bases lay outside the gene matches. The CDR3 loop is CASTGTSGGRDTQYF. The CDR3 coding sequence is TGTGCCAGCACCGGAACTAGCGGGGGGCGAGATACGCAGTATTTT.

The CDR3 sequence is CASSTLQGTPGELFF. DNA of the CDR3: TGTGCCAGCAGCACCCTACAGGGGACTCCCGGGGAGCTGTTTTTT. The gene calls are TRBV9 and TRBJ2-2; possibly TRBD1 for D (7 bases). Germline V CDR1 and CDR2: SGDLS, YYNGEE. The CDR3 is 15 amino acids. V lost 4 bases to trimming and J lost 6 bases, with 16 bases between them.

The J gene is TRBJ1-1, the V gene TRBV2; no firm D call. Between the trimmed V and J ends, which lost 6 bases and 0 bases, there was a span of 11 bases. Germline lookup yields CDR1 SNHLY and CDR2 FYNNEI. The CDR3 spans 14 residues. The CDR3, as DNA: TGTGCCAGCAGAGAACACCTCTTGAACACTGAAGCTTTCTTT. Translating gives CASREHLLNTEAFF. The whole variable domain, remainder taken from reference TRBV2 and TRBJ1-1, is EPEVTQTPSHQVTQMGQEVILRCVPISNHLYFYWYRQILGQKVEFLVSFYNNEISEKSEIFDDQFSVERPDGSNFTLKIRSTKLEDSAMYFCASREHLLNTEAFFGQGTRLTVV.

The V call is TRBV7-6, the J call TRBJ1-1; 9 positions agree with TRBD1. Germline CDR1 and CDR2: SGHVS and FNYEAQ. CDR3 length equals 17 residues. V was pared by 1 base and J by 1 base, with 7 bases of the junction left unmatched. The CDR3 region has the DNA TGTGCCAGCAGCTTAGTTATACAGGGGGCTAAGAACACTGAAGCTTTCTTT. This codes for CASSLVIQGAKNTEAFF.

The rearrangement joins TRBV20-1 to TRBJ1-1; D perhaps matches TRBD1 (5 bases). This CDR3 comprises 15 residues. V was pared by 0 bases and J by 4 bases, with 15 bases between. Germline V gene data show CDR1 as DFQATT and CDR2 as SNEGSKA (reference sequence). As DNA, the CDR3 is TGCAGTGCTAGAGAGAGACCTGGGGGGAGCACTGAAGCTTTCTTT. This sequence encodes CSARERPGGSTEAFF.

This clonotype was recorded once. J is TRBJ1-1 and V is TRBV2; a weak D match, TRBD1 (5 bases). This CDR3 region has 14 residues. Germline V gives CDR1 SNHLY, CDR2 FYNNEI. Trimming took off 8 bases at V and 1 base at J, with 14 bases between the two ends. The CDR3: CASLAGLGNTEAFF. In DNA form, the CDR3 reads TGTGCCAGCCTGGCGGGGCTGGGGAACACTGAAGCTTTCTTT. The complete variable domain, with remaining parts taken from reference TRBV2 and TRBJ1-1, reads EPEVTQTPSHQVTQMGQEVILRCVPISNHLYFYWYRQILGQKVEFLVSFYNNEISEKSEIFDDQFSVERPDGSNFTLKIRSTKLEDSAMYFCASLAGLGNTEAFFGQGTRLTVV.

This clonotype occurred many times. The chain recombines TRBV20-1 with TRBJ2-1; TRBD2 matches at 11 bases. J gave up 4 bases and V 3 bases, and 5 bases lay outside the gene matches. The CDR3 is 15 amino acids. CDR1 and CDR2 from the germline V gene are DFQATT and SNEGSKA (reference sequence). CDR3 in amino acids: CSAREGLAAYNEQFF. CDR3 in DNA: TGCAGTGCTAGGGAGGGACTAGCGGCTTACAATGAGCAGTTCTTC.

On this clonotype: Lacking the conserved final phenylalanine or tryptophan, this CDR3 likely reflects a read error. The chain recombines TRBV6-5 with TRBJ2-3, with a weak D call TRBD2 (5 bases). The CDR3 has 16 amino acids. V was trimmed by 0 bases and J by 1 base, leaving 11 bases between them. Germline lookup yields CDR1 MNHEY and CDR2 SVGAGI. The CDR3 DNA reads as TGTGCCAGCAGTTACTCGGAAGGAGGACGCACAGATACGCAGTATGTT. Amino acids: CASSYSEGGRTDTQYV.

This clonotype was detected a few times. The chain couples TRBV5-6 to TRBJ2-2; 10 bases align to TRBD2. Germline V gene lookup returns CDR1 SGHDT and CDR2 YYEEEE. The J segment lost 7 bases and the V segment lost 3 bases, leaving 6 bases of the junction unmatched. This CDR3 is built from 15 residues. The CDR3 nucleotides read TGTGCCAGCAGCTCAGCGGGGGGGCCGAACGGGGAGCTGTTTTTT. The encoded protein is CASSSAGGPNGELFF.

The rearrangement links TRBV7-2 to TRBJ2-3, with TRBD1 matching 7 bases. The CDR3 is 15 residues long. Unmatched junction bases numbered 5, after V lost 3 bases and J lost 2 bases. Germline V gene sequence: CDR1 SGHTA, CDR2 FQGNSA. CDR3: CASSLGQFVTDTQYF. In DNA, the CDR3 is TGTGCCAGCAGCTTGGGACAGTTTGTCACAGATACGCAGTATTTT.

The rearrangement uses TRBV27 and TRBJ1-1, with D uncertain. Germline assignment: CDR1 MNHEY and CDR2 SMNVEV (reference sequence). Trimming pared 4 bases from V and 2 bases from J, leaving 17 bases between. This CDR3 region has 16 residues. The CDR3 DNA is TGTGCCAGCAGTTCGAGCAGGCGAGGGATTAACACTGAAGCTTTCTTT. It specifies CASSSSRRGINTEAFF.

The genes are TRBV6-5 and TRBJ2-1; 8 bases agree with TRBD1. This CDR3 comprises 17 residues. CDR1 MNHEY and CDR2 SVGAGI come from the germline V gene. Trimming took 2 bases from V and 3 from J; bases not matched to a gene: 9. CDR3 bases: TGTGCCAGCAGTTACCCGGGGTTGGGACAGGACTACAATGAGCAGTTCTTC. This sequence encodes CASSYPGLGQDYNEQFF.

The CDR3 bases are TGTGCCAGCAACGGACAGGGATGGGACACTGAAGCTTTCTTT. This gives the protein CASNGQGWDTEAFF. This chain uses TRBV3-1 with TRBJ1-1, with 8 nucleotides matching TRBD1. The CDR3 has 14 amino acids. The germline V gene encodes CDR1 LGHDT and CDR2 YNNKEL (reference sequence). After removal of 7 bases from V and 3 bases from J, the junction contained 7 bases not matched to a gene.

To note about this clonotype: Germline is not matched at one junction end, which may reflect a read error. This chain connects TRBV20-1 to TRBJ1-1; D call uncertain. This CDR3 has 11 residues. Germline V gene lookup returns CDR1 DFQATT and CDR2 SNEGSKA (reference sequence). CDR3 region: CGANGWQRAFF. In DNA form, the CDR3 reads TGCGGTGCCAACGGGTGGCAGCGGGCTTTCTTT.

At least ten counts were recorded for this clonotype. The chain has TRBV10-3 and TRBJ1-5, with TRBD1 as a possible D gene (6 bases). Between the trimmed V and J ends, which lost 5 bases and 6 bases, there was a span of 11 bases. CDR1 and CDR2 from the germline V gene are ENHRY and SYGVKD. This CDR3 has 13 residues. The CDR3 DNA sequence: TGTGCCATCAGTCGGGGGGCCGGTCAGCCCCAGCATTTT. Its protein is CAISRGAGQPQHF.

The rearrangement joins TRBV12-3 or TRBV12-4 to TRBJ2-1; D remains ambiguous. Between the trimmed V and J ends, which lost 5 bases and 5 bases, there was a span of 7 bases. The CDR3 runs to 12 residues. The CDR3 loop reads CASSRRNNEQFF. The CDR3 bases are TGTGCCAGCAGTCGACGGAACAATGAGCAGTTCTTC.

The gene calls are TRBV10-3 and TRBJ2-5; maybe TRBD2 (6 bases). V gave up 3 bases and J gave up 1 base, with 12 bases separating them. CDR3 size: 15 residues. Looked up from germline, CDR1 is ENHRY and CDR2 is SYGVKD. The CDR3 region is CAISEGLTSQETQYF. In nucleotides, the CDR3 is TGTGCCATCAGTGAAGGGTTGACTAGCCAAGAGACCCAGTACTTC.

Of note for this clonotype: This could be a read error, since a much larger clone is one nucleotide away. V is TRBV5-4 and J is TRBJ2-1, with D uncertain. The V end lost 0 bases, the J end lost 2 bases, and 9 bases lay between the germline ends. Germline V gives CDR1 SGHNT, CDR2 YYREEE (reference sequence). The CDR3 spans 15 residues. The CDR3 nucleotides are TGTGCCAGCAGCTTGGGGATGAGCCCCTACAATGAGCAGTTCTTC. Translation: CASSLGMSPYNEQFF.

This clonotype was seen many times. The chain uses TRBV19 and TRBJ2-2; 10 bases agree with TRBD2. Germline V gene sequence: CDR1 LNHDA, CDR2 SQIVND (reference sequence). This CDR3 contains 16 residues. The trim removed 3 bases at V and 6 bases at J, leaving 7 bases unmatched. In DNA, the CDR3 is TGTGCCAGTAGTATGGGAAGCGGGAGGGCCCCCGGGGAGCTGTTTTTT. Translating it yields CASSMGSGRAPGELFF.

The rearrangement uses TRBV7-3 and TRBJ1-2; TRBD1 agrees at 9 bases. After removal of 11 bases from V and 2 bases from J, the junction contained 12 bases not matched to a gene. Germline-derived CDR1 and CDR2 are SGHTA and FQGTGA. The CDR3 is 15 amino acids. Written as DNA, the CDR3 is TGTGCCCGGGCAACCGGACAGGGGATAAACTATGGCTACACCTTC. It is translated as CARATGQGINYGYTF. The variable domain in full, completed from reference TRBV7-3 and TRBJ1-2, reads GAGVSQTPSNKVTEKGKYVELRCDPISGHTALYWYRQSLGQGPEFLIYFQGTGAADDSGLPNDRFFAVRPEGSVSTLKIQRTERGDSAVYLCARATGQGINYGYTFGSGTRLTVV.